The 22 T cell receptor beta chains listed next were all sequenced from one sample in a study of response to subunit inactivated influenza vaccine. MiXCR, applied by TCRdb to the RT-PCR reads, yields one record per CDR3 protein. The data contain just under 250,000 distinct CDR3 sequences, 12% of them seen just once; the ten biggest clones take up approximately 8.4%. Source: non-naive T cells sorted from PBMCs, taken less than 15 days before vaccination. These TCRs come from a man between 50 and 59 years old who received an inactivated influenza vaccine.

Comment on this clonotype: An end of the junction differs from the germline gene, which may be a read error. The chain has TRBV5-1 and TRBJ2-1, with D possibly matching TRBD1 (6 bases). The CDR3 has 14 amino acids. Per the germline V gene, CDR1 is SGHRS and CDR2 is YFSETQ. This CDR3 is CASSILTGYNGQFF. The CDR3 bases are TGCGCCAGCAGCATACTGACAGGATACAATGGGCAGTTCTTC.

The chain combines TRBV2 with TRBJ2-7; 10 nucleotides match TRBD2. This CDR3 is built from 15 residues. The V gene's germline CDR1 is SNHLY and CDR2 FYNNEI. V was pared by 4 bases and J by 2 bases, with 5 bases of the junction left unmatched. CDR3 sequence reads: CASSVSLAGAYEQYF. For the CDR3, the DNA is TGTGCCAGCAGTGTTAGTCTAGCGGGGGCCTACGAGCAGTACTTC.

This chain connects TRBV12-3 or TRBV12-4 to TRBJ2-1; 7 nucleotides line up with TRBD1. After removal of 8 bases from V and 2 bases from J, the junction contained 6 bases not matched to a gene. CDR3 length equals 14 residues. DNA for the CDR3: TGTGCCAGCGTCTTAGGGGGCCCCTACAATGAGCAGTTCTTC. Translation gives CASVLGGPYNEQFF.

CDR3 nucleotides: TGCGCCAGCAGCTTGGCCATGGCCCGAGGATCCTACAATGAGCAGTTCTTC. Protein product: CASSLAMARGSYNEQFF. V usage is TRBV5-1 and J usage is TRBJ2-1; D is unresolved. Trimming left V 0 bases short and J 1 base short, with 14 bases between. In germline, CDR1 is SGHRS, CDR2 YFSETQ. CDR3 length equals 17 residues.

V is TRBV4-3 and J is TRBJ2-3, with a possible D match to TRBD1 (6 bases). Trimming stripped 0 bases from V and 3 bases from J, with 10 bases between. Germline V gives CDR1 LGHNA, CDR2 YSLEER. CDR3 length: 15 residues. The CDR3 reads CASSQDGTGTDTQYF. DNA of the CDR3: TGCGCCAGCAGCCAAGATGGTACAGGGACAGATACGCAGTATTTT.

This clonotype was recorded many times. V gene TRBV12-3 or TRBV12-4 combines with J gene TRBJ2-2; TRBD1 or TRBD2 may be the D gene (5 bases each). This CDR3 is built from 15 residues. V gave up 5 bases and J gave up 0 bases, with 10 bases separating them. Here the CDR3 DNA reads TGTGCCAGCAGTGGGACCGAGCCGAACACCGGGGAGCTGTTTTTT. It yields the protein CASSGTEPNTGELFF.

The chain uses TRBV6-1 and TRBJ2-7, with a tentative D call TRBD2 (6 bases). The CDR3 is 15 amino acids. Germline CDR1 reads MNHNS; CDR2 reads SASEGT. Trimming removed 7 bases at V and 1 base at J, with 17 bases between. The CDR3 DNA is TGTGCCAGCACGCCCGGGGGAGGCATGTCCTACGAGCAGTACTTC. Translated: CASTPGGGMSYEQYF.

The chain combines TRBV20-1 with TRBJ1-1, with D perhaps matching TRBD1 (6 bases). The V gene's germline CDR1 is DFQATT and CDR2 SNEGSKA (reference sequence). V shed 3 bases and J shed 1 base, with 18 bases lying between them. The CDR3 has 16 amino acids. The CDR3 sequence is CSARSLGGASNTEAFF. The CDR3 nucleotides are TGCAGTGCTAGGAGTTTAGGGGGGGCCTCGAACACTGAAGCTTTCTTT.

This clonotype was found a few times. The CDR3 sequence: CASRVTGNTGELFF. The CDR3 nucleotides read TGTGCCAGCCGGGTGACAGGGAACACCGGGGAGCTGTTTTTT. J is TRBJ2-2 and V is TRBV7-8, with D perhaps matching TRBD1 (6 bases). Germline CDR1 and CDR2: SGHVS and FQNEAQ. The ends were cut back, 8 bases at V and 1 base at J, with 11 bases in the middle. The CDR3 sequence is 14 residues long.

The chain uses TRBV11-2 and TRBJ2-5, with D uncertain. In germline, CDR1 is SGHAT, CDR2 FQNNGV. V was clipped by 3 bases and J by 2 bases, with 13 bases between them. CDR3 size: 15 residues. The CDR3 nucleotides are TGTGCCAGCAGCTTCCAAGGGTCCCTTCAAGAGACCCAGTACTTC. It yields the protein CASSFQGSLQETQYF.

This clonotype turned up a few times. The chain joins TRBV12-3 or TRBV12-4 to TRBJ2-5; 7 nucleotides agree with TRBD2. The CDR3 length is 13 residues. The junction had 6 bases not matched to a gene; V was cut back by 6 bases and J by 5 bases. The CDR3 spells CASRRSGVETQYF. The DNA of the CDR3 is TGTGCCAGCAGGCGAAGCGGGGTGGAGACCCAGTACTTC.

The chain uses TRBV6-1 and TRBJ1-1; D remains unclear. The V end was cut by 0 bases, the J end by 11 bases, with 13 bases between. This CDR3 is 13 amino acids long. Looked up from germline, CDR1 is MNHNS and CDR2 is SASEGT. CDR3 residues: CASSEAKREEAFF. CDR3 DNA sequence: TGTGCCAGCAGTGAAGCGAAGAGGGAAGAGGCTTTCTTT.

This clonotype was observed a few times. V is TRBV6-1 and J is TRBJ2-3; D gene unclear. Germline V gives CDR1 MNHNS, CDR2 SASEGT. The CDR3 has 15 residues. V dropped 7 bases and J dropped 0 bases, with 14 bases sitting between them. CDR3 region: CASTQWVESTDTQYF. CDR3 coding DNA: TGTGCCAGCACCCAGTGGGTAGAGAGCACAGATACGCAGTATTTT.

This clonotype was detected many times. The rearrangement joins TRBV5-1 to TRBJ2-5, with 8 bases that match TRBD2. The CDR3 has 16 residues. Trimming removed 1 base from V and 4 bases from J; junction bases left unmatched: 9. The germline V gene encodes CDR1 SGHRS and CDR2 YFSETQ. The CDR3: CASSLISGRGRETQYF. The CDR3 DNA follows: TGCGCCAGCAGCTTGATATCCGGGAGGGGCCGAGAGACCCAGTACTTC.

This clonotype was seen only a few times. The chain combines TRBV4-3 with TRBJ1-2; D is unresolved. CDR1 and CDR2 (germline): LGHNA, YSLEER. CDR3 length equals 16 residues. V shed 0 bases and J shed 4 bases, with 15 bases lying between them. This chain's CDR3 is CASSQDWNLGSYGYTF. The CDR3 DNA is TGCGCCAGCAGCCAAGATTGGAACCTCGGTAGCTATGGCTACACCTTC.

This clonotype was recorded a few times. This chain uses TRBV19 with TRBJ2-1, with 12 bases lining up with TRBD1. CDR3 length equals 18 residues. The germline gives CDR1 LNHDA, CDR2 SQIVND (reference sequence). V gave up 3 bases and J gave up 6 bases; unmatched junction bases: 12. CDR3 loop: CASSIRWAGTGGLNEQFF. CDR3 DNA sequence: TGTGCCAGTAGTATCCGCTGGGCCGGGACAGGGGGCCTCAATGAGCAGTTCTTC.

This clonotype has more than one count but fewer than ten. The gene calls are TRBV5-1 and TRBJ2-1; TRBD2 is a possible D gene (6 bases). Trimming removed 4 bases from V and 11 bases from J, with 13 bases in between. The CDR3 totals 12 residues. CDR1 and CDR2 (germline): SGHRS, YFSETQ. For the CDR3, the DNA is TGCGCCAGCAGCCCTGACGGGACTCAGCAGTTCTTC. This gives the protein CASSPDGTQQFF.

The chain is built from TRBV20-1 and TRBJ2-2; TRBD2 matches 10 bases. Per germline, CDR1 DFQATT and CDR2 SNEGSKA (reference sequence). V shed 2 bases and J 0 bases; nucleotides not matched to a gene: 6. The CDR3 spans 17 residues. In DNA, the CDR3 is TGCAGTGCTAGAAAGCTAGCGGGAGTATCGAACACCGGGGAGCTGTTTTTT. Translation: CSARKLAGVSNTGELFF.

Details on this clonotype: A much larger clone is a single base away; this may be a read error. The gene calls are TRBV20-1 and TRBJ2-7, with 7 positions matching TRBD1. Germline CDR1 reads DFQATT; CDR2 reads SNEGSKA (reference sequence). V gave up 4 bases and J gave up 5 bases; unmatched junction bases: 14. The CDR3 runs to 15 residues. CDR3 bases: TGCAGTGCTACCCGGGACAGATCAAACAGGGACGAGCAGTACTTC. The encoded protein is CSATRDRSNRDEQYF.

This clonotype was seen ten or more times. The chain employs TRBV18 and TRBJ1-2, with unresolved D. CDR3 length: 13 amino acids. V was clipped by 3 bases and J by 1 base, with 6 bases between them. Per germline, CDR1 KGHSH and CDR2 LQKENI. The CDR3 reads CASSPEINYGYTF. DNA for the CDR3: TGTGCCAGCTCACCCGAGATTAACTATGGCTACACCTTC.

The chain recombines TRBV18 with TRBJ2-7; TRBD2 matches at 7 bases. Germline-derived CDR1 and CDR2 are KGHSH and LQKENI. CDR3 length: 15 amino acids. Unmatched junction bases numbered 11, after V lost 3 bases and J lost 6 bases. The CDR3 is CASSPLGGGDREQYF. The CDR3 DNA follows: TGTGCCAGCTCACCCCTTGGGGGAGGGGACCGCGAGCAGTACTTC. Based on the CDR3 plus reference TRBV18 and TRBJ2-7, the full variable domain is NAGVMQNPRHLVRRRGQEARLRCSPMKGHSHVYWYRQLPEEGLKFMVYLQKENIIDESGMPKERFSAEFPKEGPSILRIQQVVRGDSAAYFCASSPLGGGDREQYFGPGTRLTVT.

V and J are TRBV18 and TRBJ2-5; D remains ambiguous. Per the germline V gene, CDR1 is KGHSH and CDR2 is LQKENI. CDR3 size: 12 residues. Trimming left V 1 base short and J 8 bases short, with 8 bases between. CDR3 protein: CASSPQSRTQYF. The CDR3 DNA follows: TGTGCCAGCTCACCACAATCGCGAACCCAGTACTTC.